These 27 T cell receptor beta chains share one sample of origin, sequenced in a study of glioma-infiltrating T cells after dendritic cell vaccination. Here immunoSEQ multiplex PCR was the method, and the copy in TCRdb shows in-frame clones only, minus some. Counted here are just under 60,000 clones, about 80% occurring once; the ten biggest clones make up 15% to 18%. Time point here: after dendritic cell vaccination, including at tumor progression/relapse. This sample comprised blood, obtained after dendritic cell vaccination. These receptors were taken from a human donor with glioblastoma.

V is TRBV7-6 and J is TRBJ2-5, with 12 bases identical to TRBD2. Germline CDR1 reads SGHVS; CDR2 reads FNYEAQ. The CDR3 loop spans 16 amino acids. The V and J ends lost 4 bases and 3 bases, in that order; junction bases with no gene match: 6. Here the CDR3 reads CASSSLSSGGEETQYF. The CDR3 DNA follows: TGTGCCAGCAGCTCACTCTCTAGCGGGGGGGAAGAGACCCAGTACTTC.

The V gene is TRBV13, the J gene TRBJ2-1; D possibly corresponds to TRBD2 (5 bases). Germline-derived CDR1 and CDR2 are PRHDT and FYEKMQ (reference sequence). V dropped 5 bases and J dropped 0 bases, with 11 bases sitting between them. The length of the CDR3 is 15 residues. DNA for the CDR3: TGTGCCAGCAGCACCGGACTGGGCTCCTACAATGAGCAGTTCTTC. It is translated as CASSTGLGSYNEQFF.

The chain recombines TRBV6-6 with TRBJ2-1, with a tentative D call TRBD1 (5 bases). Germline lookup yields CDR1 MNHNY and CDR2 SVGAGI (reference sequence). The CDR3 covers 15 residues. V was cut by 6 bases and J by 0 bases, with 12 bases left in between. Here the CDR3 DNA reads TGTGCCAGCAGGTCCGACAGTGCCTCCTACAATGAGCAGTTCTTC. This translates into CASRSDSASYNEQFF.

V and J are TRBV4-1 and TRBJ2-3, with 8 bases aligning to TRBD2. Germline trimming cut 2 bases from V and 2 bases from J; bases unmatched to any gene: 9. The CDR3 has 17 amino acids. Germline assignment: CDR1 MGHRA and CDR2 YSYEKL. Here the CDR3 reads CASSQPREGLYTDTQYF. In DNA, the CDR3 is TGCGCCAGCAGCCAACCCCGGGAGGGGCTATACACAGATACGCAGTATTTT.

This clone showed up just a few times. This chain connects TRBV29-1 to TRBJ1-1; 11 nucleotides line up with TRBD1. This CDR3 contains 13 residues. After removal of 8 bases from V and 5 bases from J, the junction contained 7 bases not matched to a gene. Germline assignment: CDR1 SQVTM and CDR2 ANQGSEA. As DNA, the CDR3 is TGCAGCATCGGACAGGGGGCGGGTACTGAAGCTTTCTTT. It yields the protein CSIGQGAGTEAFF.

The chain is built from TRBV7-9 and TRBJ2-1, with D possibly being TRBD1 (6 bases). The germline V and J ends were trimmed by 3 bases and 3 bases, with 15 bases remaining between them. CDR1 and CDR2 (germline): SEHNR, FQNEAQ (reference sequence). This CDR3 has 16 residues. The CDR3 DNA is TGTGCCAGCAGCTTGGGGGCTATACGAAACTACAATGAGCAGTTCTTC. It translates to CASSLGAIRNYNEQFF.

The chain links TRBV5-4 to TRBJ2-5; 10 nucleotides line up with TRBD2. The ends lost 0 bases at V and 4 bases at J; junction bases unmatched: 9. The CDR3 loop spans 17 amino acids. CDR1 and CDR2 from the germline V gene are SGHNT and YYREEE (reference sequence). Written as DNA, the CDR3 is TGTGCCAGCAGCTTGGCCAGATCTAGCGGGGGCGGAGAGACCCAGTACTTC. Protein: CASSLARSSGGGETQYF.

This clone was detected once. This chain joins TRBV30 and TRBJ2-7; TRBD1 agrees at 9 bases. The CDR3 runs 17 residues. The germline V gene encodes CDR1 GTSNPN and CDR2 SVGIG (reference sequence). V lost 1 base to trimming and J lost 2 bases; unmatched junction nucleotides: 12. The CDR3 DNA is TGTGCCTGGAGTGCCTACACCGGGACAGGGAAGACCTACGAGCAGTACTTC. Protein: CAWSAYTGTGKTYEQYF. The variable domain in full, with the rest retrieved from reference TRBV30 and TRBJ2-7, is SQTIHQWPATLVQPVGSPLSLECTVEGTSNPNLYWYRQAAGRGLQLLFYSVGIGQISSEVPQNLSASRPQDRQFILSSKKLLLSDSGFYLCAWSAYTGTGKTYEQYFGPGTRLTVT.

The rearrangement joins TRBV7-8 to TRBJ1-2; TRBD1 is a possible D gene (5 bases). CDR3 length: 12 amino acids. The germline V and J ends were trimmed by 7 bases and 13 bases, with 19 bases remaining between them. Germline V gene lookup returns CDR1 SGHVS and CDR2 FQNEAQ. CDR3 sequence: CASTTLPIRATF. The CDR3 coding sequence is TGTGCCAGCACCACACTCCCGATCAGGGCCACCTTC.

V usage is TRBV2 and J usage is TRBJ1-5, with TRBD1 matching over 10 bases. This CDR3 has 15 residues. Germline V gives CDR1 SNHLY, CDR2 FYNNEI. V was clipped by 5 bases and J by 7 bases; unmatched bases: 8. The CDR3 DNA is TGTGCCAGCAGTTGGGACAGGGGCAGGGGGCAGCCCCAGCATTTT. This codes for CASSWDRGRGQPQHF.

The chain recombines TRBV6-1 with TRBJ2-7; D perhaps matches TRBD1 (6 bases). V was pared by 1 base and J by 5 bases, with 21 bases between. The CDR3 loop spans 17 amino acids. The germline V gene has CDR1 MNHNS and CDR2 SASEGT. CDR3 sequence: CASSEGGLERGYHEQYF. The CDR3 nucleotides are TGTGCCAGCAGTGAAGGGGGGCTCGAAAGGGGTTACCACGAGCAGTACTTC.

CDR3 loop: CASSLFGRTNEKLFF. For the CDR3, the DNA is TGTGCCAGCAGCTTATTCGGGAGGACTAATGAAAAACTGTTTTTT. V and J are TRBV7-2 and TRBJ1-4; D is unresolved. This CDR3 has 15 residues. V lost 2 bases and J 2 bases, leaving 9 bases between the germline ends. In germline, CDR1 is SGHTA, CDR2 FQGNSA.

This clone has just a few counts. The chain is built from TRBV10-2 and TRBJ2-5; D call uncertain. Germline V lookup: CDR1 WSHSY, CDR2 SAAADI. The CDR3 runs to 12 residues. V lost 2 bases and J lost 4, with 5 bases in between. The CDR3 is CASSERGETQYF. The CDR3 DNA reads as TGCGCCAGCAGTGAGCGAGGAGAGACCCAGTACTTC.

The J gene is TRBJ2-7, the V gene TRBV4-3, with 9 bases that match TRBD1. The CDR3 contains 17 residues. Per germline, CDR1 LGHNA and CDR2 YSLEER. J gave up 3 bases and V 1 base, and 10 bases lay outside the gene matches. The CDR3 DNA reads TGCGCCAGCAGCCAAGTTTCTGGGGACAGGGAAGTCTACGAGCAGTACTTC. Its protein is CASSQVSGDREVYEQYF.

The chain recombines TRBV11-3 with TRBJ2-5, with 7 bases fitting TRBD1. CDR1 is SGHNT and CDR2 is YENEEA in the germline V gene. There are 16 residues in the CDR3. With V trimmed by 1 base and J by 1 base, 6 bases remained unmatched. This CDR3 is CASSLGRWDSQETQYF. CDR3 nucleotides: TGTGCCAGCAGCTTAGGGCGGTGGGACAGCCAAGAGACCCAGTACTTC.

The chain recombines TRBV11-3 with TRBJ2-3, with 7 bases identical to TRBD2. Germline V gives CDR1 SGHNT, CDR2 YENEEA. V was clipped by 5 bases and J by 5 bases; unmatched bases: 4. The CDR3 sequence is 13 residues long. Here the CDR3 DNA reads TGTGCCAGCAGCCGGGGGGATAGAGATACGCAGTATTTT. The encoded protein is CASSRGDRDTQYF. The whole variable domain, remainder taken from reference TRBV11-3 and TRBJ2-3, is EAGVVQSPRYKIIEKKQPVAFWCNPISGHNTLYWYLQNLGQGPELLIRYENEEAVDDSQLPKDRFSAERLKGVDSTLKIQPAELGDSAVYLCASSRGDRDTQYFGPGTRLTVL.

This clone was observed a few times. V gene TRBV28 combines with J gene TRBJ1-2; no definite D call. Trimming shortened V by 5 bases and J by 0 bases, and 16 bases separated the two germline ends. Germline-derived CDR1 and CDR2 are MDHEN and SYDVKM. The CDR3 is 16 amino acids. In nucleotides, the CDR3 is TGTGCCAGCAGTCCGAGAACCTACCCTACTAACTATGGCTACACCTTC. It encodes CASSPRTYPTNYGYTF.

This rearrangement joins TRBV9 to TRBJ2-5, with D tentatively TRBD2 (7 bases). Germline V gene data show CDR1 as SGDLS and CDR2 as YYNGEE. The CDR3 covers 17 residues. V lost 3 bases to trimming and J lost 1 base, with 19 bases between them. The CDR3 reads CASSAGLGGAIQETQYF. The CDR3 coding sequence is TGTGCCAGCAGCGCGGGTCTTGGGGGGGCGATCCAAGAGACCCAGTACTTC. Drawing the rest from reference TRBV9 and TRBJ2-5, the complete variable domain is DSGVTQTPKHLITATGQRVTLRCSPRSGDLSVYWYQQSLDQGLQFLIQYYNGEERAKGNILERFSAQQFPDLHSELNLSSLELGDSALYFCASSAGLGGAIQETQYFGPGTRLLVL.

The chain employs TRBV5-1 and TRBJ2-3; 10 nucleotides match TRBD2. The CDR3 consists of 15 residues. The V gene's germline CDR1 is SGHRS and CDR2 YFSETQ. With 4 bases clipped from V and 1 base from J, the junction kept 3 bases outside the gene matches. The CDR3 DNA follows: TGCGCCAGCAGCCCCGGACTAGCGGGCACAGATACGCAGTATTTT. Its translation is CASSPGLAGTDTQYF.

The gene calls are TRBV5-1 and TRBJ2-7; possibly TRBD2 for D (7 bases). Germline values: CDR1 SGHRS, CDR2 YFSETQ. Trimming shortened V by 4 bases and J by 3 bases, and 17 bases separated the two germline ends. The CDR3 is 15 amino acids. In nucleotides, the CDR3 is TGCGCCAGCAGCGGCGGGGAGGGGGGTTACTACGAGCAGTACTTC. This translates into CASSGGEGGYYEQYF.

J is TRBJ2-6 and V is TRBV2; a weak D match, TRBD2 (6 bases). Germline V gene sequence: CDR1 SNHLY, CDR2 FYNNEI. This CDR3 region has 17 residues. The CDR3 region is CANVEGGRISGANVLTF. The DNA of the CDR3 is TGTGCGAACGTGGAGGGAGGCAGAATCTCTGGGGCCAACGTCCTGACTTTC.

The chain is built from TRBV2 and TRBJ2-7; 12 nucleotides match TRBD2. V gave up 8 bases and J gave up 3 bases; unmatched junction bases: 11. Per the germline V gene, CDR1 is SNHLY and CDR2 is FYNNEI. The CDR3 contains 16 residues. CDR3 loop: CASAPRTSGDNYEQYF. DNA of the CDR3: TGTGCCAGCGCCCCTCGGACTAGCGGGGATAACTACGAGCAGTACTTC.

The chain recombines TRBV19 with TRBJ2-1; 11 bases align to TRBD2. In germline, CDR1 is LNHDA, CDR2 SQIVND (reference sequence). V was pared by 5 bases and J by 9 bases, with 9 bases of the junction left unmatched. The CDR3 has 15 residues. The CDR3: CASSSSGGFWGEQFF. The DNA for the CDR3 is TGTGCCAGTAGTTCTAGCGGGGGGTTTTGGGGTGAGCAGTTCTTC. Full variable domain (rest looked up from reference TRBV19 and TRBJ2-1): DGGITQSPKYLFRKEGQNVTLSCEQNLNHDAMYWYRQDPGQGLRLIYYSQIVNDFQKGDIAEGYSVSREKKESFPLTVTSAQKNPTAFYLCASSSSGGFWGEQFFGPGTRLTVL.

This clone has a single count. CDR3 loop: CARGTGGDGYTF. CDR3 bases: TGTGCCAGGGGGACAGGGGGTGATGGCTACACCTTC. The chain has TRBV2 and TRBJ1-2; 11 bases map to TRBD1. The length of the CDR3 is 12 residues. Germline-derived CDR1 and CDR2 are SNHLY and FYNNEI. V dropped 9 bases and J dropped 6; count of bases not matched to a gene: 3.

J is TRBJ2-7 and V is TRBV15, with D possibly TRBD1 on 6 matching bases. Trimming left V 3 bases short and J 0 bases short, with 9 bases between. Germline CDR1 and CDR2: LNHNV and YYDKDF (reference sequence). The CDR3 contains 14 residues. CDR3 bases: TGTGCCACCAGCAGTGACAGGACCTCCTACGAGCAGTACTTC. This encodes CATSSDRTSYEQYF.

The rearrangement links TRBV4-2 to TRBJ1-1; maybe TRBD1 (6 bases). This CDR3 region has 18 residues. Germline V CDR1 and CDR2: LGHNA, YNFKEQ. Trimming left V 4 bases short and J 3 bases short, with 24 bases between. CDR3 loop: CASSRLTGPEARHTEAFF. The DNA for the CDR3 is TGTGCCAGCAGCCGGCTGACAGGTCCGGAGGCCCGGCACACTGAAGCTTTCTTT.

The CDR3 loop is CASTIGRRVGGAYYGYTF. The CDR3 DNA reads as TGTGCCAGCACCATTGGAAGGAGAGTGGGGGGGGCCTACTATGGCTACACCTTC. V usage is TRBV5-5 and J usage is TRBJ1-2, with a tentative D call TRBD1 (6 bases). V was pared by 6 bases and J by 3 bases, with 27 bases between. CDR3 size: 18 residues. Germline V lookup: CDR1 SGHKS, CDR2 YYEKEE (reference sequence).